This is a list of T cell receptor beta chains from one sample in a study of T cell repertoires in cytomegalovirus infection. MiXCR was run by TCRdb on the reads, yielding one entry per CDR3 protein. The sample lists fewer than 200,000 distinct CDR3 sequences, roughly 19% seen once, with approximately 2.9% in the top ten. Sequencing was performed on PBMCs. The receptors originated from a human donor in good health (CMV status not recorded). Some clones in this sample may be carry-over from other donors' samples. The CDR3 runs from the conserved cysteine through the conserved F or W. Fields, in order: CDR3 length, clone size, D gene, J gene, V gene, CDR3 protein, CDR3 DNA. A D gene is named only where the DNA matches it firmly. The listing skips clone size in some rows; elsewhere it reads once, few, many or a size class.

12	NA	NA	TRBJ1-2	TRBV28	CASNPQRGGYTF	TGTGCCAGCAATCCCCAGCGAGGTGGCTACACCTTC
16	NA	NA	TRBJ1-2	TRBV11-3	CASSSSKRAANYGYTF	TGTGCCAGCAGCTCCTCGAAAAGAGCAGCTAACTATGGCTACACCTTC
13	many	NA	TRBJ1-5	TRBV7-6	CASSLGSRGFQHF	TGTGCCAGCAGCTTAGGGTCCCGGGGATTCCAGCATTTT
12	few	NA	TRBJ1-6	TRBV7-9	CASSSTGSPLHF	TGTGCCAGCAGCTCCACAGGTTCACCCCTCCACTTT
15	NA	TRBD2	TRBJ2-1	TRBV28	CASSLSGLVGNEQFF	TGTGCCAGCAGTTTATCCGGACTAGTCGGCAATGAGCAGTTCTTC
15	many	NA	TRBJ2-7	TRBV7-2	CASSQFTGPNYEQYF	TGTGCCAGCAGCCAATTTACGGGACCCAATTACGAGCAGTACTTC
14	few	TRBD1	TRBJ1-2	TRBV18	CASSRQTGSDGYTF	TGTGCCAGCTCACGACAGACAGGGTCCGATGGCTACACCTTC
15	few	TRBD1	TRBJ1-1	TRBV27	CASSINSRDRGPAFF	TGTGCCAGCAGTATAAACAGCCGGGACAGGGGGCCGGCTTTCTTT
14	NA	TRBD1	TRBJ1-1	TRBV12-3/TRBV12-4	CGSAGQSMNTEAFF	TGTGGCAGCGCGGGACAGTCCATGAACACTGAAGCTTTCTTT
15	NA	TRBD2	TRBJ2-3	TRBV11-2	CASSPYTGGPYTQYF	TGTGCCAGCAGCCCGTATACGGGAGGACCCTATACGCAGTATTTT
18	once	NA	TRBJ1-3	TRBV4-1	CASSQERTPAGVGNTIYF	TGCGCCAGCAGCCAAGAGAGGACCCCGGCAGGGGTAGGAAACACCATATATTTT
13	NA	NA	TRBJ1-1	TRBV20-1	CSASGEGRNEAFF	TGCAGTGCTAGCGGGGAAGGACGGAATGAAGCTTTCTTT
14	NA	NA	TRBJ2-5	TRBV11-2	CASSGWDLQETQYF	TGTGCCAGCAGCGGATGGGATCTCCAAGAGACCCAGTACTTC
18	NA	TRBD2	TRBJ2-7	TRBV14	CASSQDSKSIAGGDEQYF	TGTGCCAGCAGCCAAGACTCGAAATCAATAGCGGGAGGCGACGAGCAGTACTTC
13	NA	TRBD1	TRBJ2-7	TRBV12-3/TRBV12-4	CASSLRTGYEQYF	TGTGCCAGCAGTTTAAGGACAGGCTACGAGCAGTACTTC
17	NA	NA	TRBJ2-6	TRBV19	CASRPPSPNSGANVLTF	TGTGCCAGTAGACCACCGTCGCCGAACTCTGGGGCCAACGTCCTGACTTTC
17	many	NA	TRBJ2-2	TRBV12-3/TRBV12-4	CASSLDRRTWDTGELFF	TGTGCCAGCAGTTTAGATAGACGGACCTGGGACACCGGGGAGCTGTTTTTT
15	NA	TRBD1	TRBJ2-5	TRBV5-1	CASSLAGTGEETQYF	TGCGCCAGCAGCTTGGCCGGGACAGGGGAAGAGACCCAGTACTTC
15	few	TRBD2	TRBJ2-1	TRBV27	CASSQSGGVYNEQFF	TGTGCCAGCAGCCAAAGCGGGGGCGTATACAATGAGCAGTTCTTC
14	once	NA	TRBJ2-7	TRBV5-1	CASSLATGKYEQYF	TGCGCCAGCAGCTTGGCGACCGGGAAGTACGAGCAGTACTTC
12	many	NA	TRBJ1-1	TRBV12-3/TRBV12-4	CASSLSGAKAFF	TGTGCCAGCAGTTTGTCGGGGGCAAAAGCTTTCTTT
14	NA	NA	TRBJ2-7	TRBV6-5	CASSLRRTPYEQYF	TGTGCCAGCAGTCTCCGACGGACCCCCTACGAGCAGTACTTC
14	NA	TRBD2	TRBJ2-1	TRBV28	CASRAGGSRGEQFF	TGTGCCAGCAGGGCGGGAGGTTCCCGGGGTGAGCAGTTCTTC
16	NA	NA	TRBJ2-3	TRBV7-2	CASSRHLGGSTDTQYF	TGTGCCAGCAGCCGGCACTTGGGTGGAAGCACAGATACGCAGTATTTT
14	few	TRBD1	TRBJ2-3	TRBV28	CASSPGTVTDTQYF	TGTGCCAGCAGCCCCGGGACAGTTACAGATACGCAGTATTTT
16	many	NA	TRBJ2-7	TRBV7-2	CASSVSVRDSTYEQYF	TGTGCCAGCAGCGTGTCAGTCCGGGACTCCACCTACGAGCAGTACTTC
15	many	TRBD2	TRBJ2-1	TRBV7-9	CASSLEAGVYNEQFF	TGTGCCAGCAGCTTAGAAGCGGGAGTCTACAATGAGCAGTTCTTC
15	many	NA	TRBJ2-2	TRBV11-2	CASSSQGTDTGELFF	TGTGCCAGCAGCTCACAGGGTACGGACACCGGGGAGCTGTTTTTT
14	NA	NA	TRBJ2-2	TRBV4-1	CASCESLNVGELFF	TGCGCCAGCTGCGAGTCCCTGAATGTCGGGGAGCTGTTTTTT
14	NA	TRBD1	TRBJ2-7	TRBV7-6	CASSFGTEPYEQYF	TGTGCCAGCAGCTTTGGGACAGAGCCCTACGAGCAGTACTTC
13	few	TRBD2	TRBJ2-7	TRBV5-4	CASSPGLGHEQYF	TGTGCCAGCAGCCCGGGACTAGGGCACGAGCAGTACTTC
19	NA	NA	TRBJ1-6	TRBV20-1	CSAREERVTALSYNSPLHF	TGCAGTGCTAGAGAGGAGAGGGTAACAGCCCTCTCATATAATTCACCCCTCCACTTT
14	NA	NA	TRBJ2-1	TRBV28	CASSLSHEPNEQFF	TGTGCCAGCAGTTTATCGCACGAACCTAATGAGCAGTTCTTC
15	NA	TRBD1	TRBJ2-3	TRBV7-2	CASSRDRGAPDTQYF	TGTGCCAGCAGCCGGGACAGGGGGGCCCCAGATACGCAGTATTTT
14	many	TRBD2	TRBJ2-1	TRBV7-2	CASSQAGSYNEQFF	TGTGCCAGCAGCCAAGCGGGGTCCTACAATGAGCAGTTCTTC
14	NA	TRBD1	TRBJ1-2	TRBV19	CATGQGASNYGYTF	TGTGCCACGGGACAGGGGGCAAGTAACTATGGCTACACCTTC
12	NA	NA	TRBJ2-1	TRBV10-3	CAISAEAYEQFF	TGTGCCATCAGTGCGGAAGCGTATGAGCAGTTCTTC
16	NA	NA	TRBJ2-2	TRBV7-9	CASSLEPGINTGELFF	TGTGCCAGCAGCTTAGAGCCAGGGATCAACACCGGGGAGCTGTTTTTT
15	few	TRBD1	TRBJ1-1	TRBV10-3	CAIRGTVTHNPEAFF	TGTGCCATCAGGGGGACAGTCACCCACAACCCTGAAGCTTTCTTT
14	many	NA	TRBJ1-6	TRBV28	CASSGGLINSPLHF	TGTGCCAGCAGCGGGGGACTCATTAATTCACCCCTCCACTTT
14	NA	NA	TRBJ1-1	TRBV11-3	CASESAGLSTEAFF	TGTGCCAGTGAGTCGGCGGGACTCTCGACTGAAGCTTTCTTT
13	NA	NA	TRBJ1-2	TRBV9	CASSEQGKGGYTF	TGTGCCAGCAGCGAGCAGGGGAAGGGCGGCTACACCTTC
14	NA	NA	TRBJ1-6	TRBV28	CASRGETYNSPLHF	TGTGCCAGCAGGGGGGAAACGTATAATTCACCCCTCCACTTT
17	NA	TRBD2	TRBJ2-2	TRBV7-9	CASTNTRAGGSTGELFF	TGTGCCAGCACCAACACTCGTGCGGGAGGCTCCACCGGGGAGCTGTTTTTT
12	many	TRBD1	TRBJ1-1	TRBV20-1	CSASRTGNGAFF	TGCAGTGCTAGTAGGACAGGGAATGGAGCTTTCTTT
14	NA	TRBD1	TRBJ1-2	TRBV29-1	CSVQTGGNNYGYTF	TGCAGCGTGCAGACAGGGGGAAATAACTATGGCTACACCTTC
14	NA	NA	TRBJ2-7	TRBV27	CASSLWQGHYEQYF	TGTGCCAGCAGTTTGTGGCAGGGGCACTACGAGCAGTACTTC